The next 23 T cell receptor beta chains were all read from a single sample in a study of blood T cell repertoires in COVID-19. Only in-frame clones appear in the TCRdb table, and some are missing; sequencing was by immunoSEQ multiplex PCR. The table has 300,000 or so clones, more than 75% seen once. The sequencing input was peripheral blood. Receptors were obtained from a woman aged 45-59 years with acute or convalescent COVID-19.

CDR3 residues: CSVEGRMNTEAFF. The CDR3 nucleotides are TGCAGCGTTGAGGGGCGGATGAACACTGAAGCTTTCTTT. V and J are TRBV29-1 and TRBJ1-1, with D maybe TRBD1 (5 bases). Germline CDR1 reads SQVTM; CDR2 reads ANQGSEA. This CDR3 region has 13 residues. V lost 3 bases, J lost 0 bases, and 8 bases lay in between.

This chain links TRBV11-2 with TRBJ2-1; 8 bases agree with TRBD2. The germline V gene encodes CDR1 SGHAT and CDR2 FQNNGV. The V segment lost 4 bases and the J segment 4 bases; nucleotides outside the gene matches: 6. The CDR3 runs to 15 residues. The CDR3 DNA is TGTGCCAGCAGCTCTGGCGCTAGCGGGTACAATGAGCAGTTCTTC. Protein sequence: CASSSGASGYNEQFF.

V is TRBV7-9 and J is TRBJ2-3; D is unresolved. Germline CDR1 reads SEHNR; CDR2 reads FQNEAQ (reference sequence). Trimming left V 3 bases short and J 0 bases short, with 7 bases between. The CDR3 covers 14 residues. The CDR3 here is CASSLVGSTDTQYF. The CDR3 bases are TGTGCCAGCAGCTTGGTCGGTAGCACAGATACGCAGTATTTT. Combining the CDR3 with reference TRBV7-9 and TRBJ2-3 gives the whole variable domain DTGVSQNPRHKITKRGQNVTFRCDPISEHNRLYWYRQTLGQGPEFLTYFQNEAQLEKSRLLSDRFSAERPKGSFSTLEIQRTEQGDSAMYLCASSLVGSTDTQYFGPGTRLTVL.

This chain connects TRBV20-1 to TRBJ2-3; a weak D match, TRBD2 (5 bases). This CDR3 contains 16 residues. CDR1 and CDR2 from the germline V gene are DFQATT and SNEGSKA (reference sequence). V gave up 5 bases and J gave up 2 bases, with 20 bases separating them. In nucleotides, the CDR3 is TGCAGTGCTCGTGCTTGGACTGCTCAAACCACAGATACGCAGTATTTT. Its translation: CSARAWTAQTTDTQYF.

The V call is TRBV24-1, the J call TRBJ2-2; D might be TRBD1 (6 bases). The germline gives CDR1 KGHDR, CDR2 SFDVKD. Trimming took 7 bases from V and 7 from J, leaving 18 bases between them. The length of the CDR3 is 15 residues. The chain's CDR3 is CATSVKWGPGGELFF. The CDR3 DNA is TGTGCCACCAGCGTTAAGTGGGGGCCTGGCGGGGAGCTGTTTTTT.

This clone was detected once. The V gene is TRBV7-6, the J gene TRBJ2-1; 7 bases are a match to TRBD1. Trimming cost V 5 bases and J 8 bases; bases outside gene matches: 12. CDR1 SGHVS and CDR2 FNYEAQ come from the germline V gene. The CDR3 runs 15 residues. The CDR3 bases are TGTGCCAGCAGCCAAGGGGGCGGGCGACGGGATGAGCAGTTCTTC. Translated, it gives CASSQGGGRRDEQFF.

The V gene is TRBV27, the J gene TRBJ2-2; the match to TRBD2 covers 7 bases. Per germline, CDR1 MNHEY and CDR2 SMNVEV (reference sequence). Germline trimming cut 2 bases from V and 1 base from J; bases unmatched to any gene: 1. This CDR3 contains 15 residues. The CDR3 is CASSLAGVNTGELFF. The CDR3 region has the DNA TGTGCCAGCAGTTTAGCGGGAGTGAACACCGGGGAGCTGTTTTTT.

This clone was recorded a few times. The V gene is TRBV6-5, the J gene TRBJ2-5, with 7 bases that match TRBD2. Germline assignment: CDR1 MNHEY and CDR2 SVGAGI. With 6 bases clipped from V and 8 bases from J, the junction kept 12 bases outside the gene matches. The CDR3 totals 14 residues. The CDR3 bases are TGTGCCAGCAGCCCCCGGGGTCTAGCGGAAACCCAGTACTTC. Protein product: CASSPRGLAETQYF.

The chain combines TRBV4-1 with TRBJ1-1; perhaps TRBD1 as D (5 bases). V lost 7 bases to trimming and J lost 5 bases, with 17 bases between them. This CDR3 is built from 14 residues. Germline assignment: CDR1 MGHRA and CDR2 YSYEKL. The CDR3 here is CASIPYGGGTEAFF. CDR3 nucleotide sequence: TGCGCCAGCATCCCCTACGGGGGGGGAACTGAAGCTTTCTTT.

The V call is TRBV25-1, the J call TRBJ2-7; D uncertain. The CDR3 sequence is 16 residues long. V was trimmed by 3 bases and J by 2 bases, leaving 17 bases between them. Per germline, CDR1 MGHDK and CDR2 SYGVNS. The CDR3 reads CASSDPLSGQTYEQYF. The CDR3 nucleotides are TGTGCCAGCAGTGACCCCCTCTCCGGTCAAACCTACGAGCAGTACTTC.

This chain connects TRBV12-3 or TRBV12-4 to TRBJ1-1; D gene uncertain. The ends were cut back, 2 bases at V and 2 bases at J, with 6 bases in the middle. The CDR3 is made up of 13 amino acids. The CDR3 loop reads CASSLSHNTEAFF. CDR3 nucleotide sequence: TGTGCCAGCAGTTTAAGCCACAACACTGAAGCTTTCTTT.

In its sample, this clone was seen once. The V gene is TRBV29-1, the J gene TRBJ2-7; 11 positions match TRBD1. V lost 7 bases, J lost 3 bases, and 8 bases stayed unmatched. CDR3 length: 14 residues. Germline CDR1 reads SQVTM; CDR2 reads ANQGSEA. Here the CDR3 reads CSATSDRGRYEQYF. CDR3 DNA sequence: TGCAGCGCCACATCGGACAGGGGGCGCTACGAGCAGTACTTC.

CDR3 protein: CASSRKGGAAYEQYF. The CDR3 DNA is TGTGCCAGCAGCCGTAAGGGGGGGGCAGCCTACGAGCAGTACTTC. The chain uses TRBV3-1 (or the pseudogene TRBV3-2) and TRBJ2-7; tentatively, D is TRBD2 (7 bases). The CDR3 spans 15 residues. Trimming cost V 4 bases and J 2 bases, with 15 bases left between them. Germline V lookup: CDR1 LGHDT, CDR2 YNNKEL (reference sequence).

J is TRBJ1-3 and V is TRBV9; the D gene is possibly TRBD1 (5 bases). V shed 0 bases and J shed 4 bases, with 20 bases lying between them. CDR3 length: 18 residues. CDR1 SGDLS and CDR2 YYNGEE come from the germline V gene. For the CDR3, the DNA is TGTGCCAGCAGCGTAGGGGGAGGGGATGGAGGATCGGGAAACACCATATATTTT. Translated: CASSVGGGDGGSGNTIYF.

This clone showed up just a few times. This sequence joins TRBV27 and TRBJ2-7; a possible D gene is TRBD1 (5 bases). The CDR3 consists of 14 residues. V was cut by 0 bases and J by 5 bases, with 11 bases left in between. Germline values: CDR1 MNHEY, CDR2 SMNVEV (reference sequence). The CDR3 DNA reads TGTGCCAGCAGTTTATCGTCCAGGGTGGACGAGCAGTACTTC. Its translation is CASSLSSRVDEQYF.

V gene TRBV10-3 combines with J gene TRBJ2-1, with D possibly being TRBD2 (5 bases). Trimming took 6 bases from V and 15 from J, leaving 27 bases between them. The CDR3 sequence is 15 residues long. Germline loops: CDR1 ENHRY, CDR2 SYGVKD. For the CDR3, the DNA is TGTGCCATCAGCCAACCTTACTTGGAGGACCAATCGGGGTTCTTC. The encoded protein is CAISQPYLEDQSGFF.

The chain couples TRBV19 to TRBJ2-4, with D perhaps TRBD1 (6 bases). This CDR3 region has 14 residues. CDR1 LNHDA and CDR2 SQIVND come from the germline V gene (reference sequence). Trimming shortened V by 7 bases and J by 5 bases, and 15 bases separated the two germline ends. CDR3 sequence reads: CASIIRDKENIQYF. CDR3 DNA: TGTGCCAGTATCATCCGGGACAAGGAAAACATTCAGTACTTC.

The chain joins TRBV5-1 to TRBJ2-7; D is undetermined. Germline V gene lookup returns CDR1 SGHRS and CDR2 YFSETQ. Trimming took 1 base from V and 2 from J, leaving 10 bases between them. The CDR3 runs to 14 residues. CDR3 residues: CASSLQASTYEQYF. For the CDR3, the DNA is TGCGCCAGCAGCTTGCAGGCGAGCACCTACGAGCAGTACTTC.

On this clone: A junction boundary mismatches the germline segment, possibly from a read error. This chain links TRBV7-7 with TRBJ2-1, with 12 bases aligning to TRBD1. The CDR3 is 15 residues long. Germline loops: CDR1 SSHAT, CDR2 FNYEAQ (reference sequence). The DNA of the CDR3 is TGTGCTAGCAGTCCCGGGACAGGGGGCGAAAATGAGCAGTTCTTC. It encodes CASSPGTGGENEQFF. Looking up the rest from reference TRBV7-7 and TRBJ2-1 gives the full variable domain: GAGVSQSPRYKVTKRGQDVTLRCDPISSHATLYWYQQALGQGPEFLTYFNYEAQPDKSGLPSDRFSAERPEGSISTLTIQRTEQRDSAMYRCASSPGTGGENEQFFGPGTRLTVL.

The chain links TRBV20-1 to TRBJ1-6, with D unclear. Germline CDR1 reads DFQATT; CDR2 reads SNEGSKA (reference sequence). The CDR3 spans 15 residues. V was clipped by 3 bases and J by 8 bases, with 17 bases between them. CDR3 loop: CSASETFGRDSPLHF. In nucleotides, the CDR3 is TGCAGTGCTAGTGAGACGTTTGGGCGTGATTCACCCCTCCACTTT.

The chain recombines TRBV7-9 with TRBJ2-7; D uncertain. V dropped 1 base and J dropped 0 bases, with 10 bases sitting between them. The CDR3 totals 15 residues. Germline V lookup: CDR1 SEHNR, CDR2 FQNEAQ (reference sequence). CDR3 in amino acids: CASSLVAETSYEQYF. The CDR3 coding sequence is TGTGCCAGCAGCTTAGTCGCAGAAACCTCCTACGAGCAGTACTTC.

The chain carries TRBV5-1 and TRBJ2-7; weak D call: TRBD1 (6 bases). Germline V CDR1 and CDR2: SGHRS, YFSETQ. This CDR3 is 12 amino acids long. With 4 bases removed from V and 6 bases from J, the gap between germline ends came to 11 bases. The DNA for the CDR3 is TGCGCCAGCAGCACACAGGGTTTCGAGCAGTACTTC. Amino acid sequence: CASSTQGFEQYF.

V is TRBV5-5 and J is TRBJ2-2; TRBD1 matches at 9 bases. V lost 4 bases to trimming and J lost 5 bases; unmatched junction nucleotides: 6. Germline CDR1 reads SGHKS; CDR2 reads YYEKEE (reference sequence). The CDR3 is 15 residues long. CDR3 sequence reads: CASSTGTGSTGELFF. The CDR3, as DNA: TGTGCCAGCAGCACAGGGACAGGGTCGACCGGGGAGCTGTTTTTT.